The 19 T cell receptor beta chains below were found in one sample sequenced in a study of shared clonotypes between healthy human individuals. The method was immunoSEQ multiplex PCR; TCRdb's version includes in-frame clones alone and lacks a portion of them. The sample consists of about 490,000 clones, over 65% of them appearing once. Sequenced: PBMCs. These receptors came from a woman in her forties in good health. Some clones in this sample may be carry-over from other donors' samples.

V gene TRBV11-2 combines with J gene TRBJ2-3; D is possibly TRBD1 or TRBD2 (5 bases each). The V end was cut by 8 bases, the J end by 6 bases, with 18 bases between. This CDR3 comprises 14 residues. Per the germline V gene, CDR1 is SGHAT and CDR2 is FQNNGV. CDR3 loop: CASSKRGAKDTQYF. The CDR3 DNA reads as TGTGCCAGCTCAAAGAGGGGCGCTAAGGATACGCAGTATTTT.

The rearrangement uses TRBV30 and TRBJ2-7; 9 bases fit TRBD1. Germline-derived CDR1 and CDR2 are GTSNPN and SVGIG (reference sequence). V lost 4 bases, J lost 1 base, and 8 bases stayed unmatched. The CDR3 spans 15 residues. CDR3 residues: CAWNPTGGPSYEQYF. The CDR3 nucleotides read TGTGCCTGGAACCCGACAGGGGGTCCTTCCTACGAGCAGTACTTC.

This clone was recorded only once. The chain couples TRBV28 to TRBJ2-3; 11 bases are a match to TRBD2. V lost 5 bases, J lost 0 bases, and 4 bases stayed unmatched. Per the germline V gene, CDR1 is MDHEN and CDR2 is SYDVKM. The CDR3 length is 16 residues. CDR3 sequence: CASSKGLAESTDTQYF. The CDR3 DNA reads as TGTGCCAGCAGTAAGGGACTAGCGGAAAGCACAGATACGCAGTATTTT.

As concerns this clone: In the same sample, other DNA sequences code for this CDR3. The chain employs TRBV19 and TRBJ2-5, with 9 nucleotides matching TRBD1. Germline V gene lookup returns CDR1 LNHDA and CDR2 SQIVND (reference sequence). V gave up 6 bases and J gave up 2 bases; unmatched junction bases: 1. The CDR3 has 13 amino acids. The DNA for the CDR3 is TGTGCCAGTAGGGACAGGGGACAAGAGACCCAGTACTTC. Translation: CASRDRGQETQYF.

The CDR3 DNA is TGTGCCAGCAGTATCGCTCCGACAGGAGGGGCTGAAGCTTTCTTT. Translating gives CASSIAPTGGAEAFF. The rearrangement uses TRBV28 and TRBJ1-1, with D possibly TRBD1 on 6 matching bases. Trimming shortened V by 5 bases and J by 6 bases, and 19 bases separated the two germline ends. Germline V CDR1 and CDR2: MDHEN, SYDVKM. This CDR3 region has 15 residues.

The CDR3 spells CASRDVLSSGNTIYF. Written as DNA, the CDR3 is TGTGCCAGCAGAGACGTTCTGAGCTCTGGAAACACCATATATTTT. V gene TRBV18 combines with J gene TRBJ1-3; no reliable D call. V was cut by 8 bases and J by 0 bases, with 14 bases left in between. This CDR3 is 15 amino acids long. Germline V gene lookup returns CDR1 KGHSH and CDR2 LQKENI.

For this clone: This probably arose from a read error, given a far larger clone one base away. At the DNA level, this CDR3 is encoded by other sequences in the same sample as well. This rearrangement joins TRBV6-1 to TRBJ2-7; D call uncertain. Trimming removed 0 bases from V and 7 bases from J, with 16 bases in between. This CDR3 is built from 15 residues. The V gene's germline CDR1 is MNHNS and CDR2 SASEGT. The CDR3 here is CASSEAAGTNREQYF. In DNA, the CDR3 is TGTGCCAGCAGTGAAGCAGCCGGAACTAATAGGGAGCAGTACTTC.

A single count supports this clone. V is TRBV25-1 and J is TRBJ2-2; D is possibly TRBD1 (6 bases). Germline V gene data show CDR1 as MGHDK and CDR2 as SYGVNS. V lost 6 bases and J lost 3, with 11 bases in between. The CDR3 runs to 14 residues. As DNA, the CDR3 is TGTGCCAGCAGAGGACAGACATACACCGGGGAGCTGTTTTTT. Protein: CASRGQTYTGELFF.

The chain couples TRBV5-1 to TRBJ1-2, with D maybe TRBD1 (5 bases). V gave up 6 bases and J gave up 7 bases, with 19 bases separating them. Germline assignment: CDR1 SGHRS and CDR2 YFSETQ. The CDR3 extends over 14 amino acids. CDR3 in DNA: TGCGCCAGCAACCCTACCGGGGGGGAGTTTGGCTACACCTTC. Encoded protein: CASNPTGGEFGYTF. The full variable domain, in which reference TRBV5-1 and TRBJ1-2 provide the parts outside the CDR3, is KAGVTQTPRYLIKTRGQQVTLSCSPISGHRSVSWYQQTPGQGLQFLFEYFSETQRNKGNFPGRFSGRQFSNSRSEMNVSTLELGDSALYLCASNPTGGEFGYTFGSGTRLTVV.

Only one count was recorded for this clone. The CDR3 DNA sequence: TGTGCCAGCAGCTTCGGGACTACCTACGAGCAGTACTTC. Protein product: CASSFGTTYEQYF. The V and J genes are TRBV5-4 and TRBJ2-7; TRBD2 matches at 7 bases. Germline assignment: CDR1 SGHNT and CDR2 YYREEE (reference sequence). The length of the CDR3 is 13 residues. Trimming took 2 bases from V and 2 from J; bases not matched to a gene: 1. Drawing the rest from reference TRBV5-4 and TRBJ2-7, the complete variable domain is ETGVTQSPTHLIKTRGQQVTLRCSSQSGHNTVSWYQQALGQGPQFIFQYYREEENGRGNFPPRFSGLQFPNYSSELNVNALELDDSALYLCASSFGTTYEQYFGPGTRLTVT.

The chain has TRBV19 and TRBJ2-3, with TRBD1 matching 10 bases. Trimming removed 6 bases from V and 2 bases from J; junction bases left unmatched: 8. Germline V CDR1 and CDR2: LNHDA, SQIVND (reference sequence). This CDR3 is built from 16 residues. CDR3 region: CASSRTGGFYTDTQYF. CDR3 in DNA: TGTGCCAGTAGCCGGACAGGGGGGTTTTACACAGATACGCAGTATTTT. Combining the CDR3 with reference TRBV19 and TRBJ2-3 gives the whole variable domain DGGITQSPKYLFRKEGQNVTLSCEQNLNHDAMYWYRQDPGQGLRLIYYSQIVNDFQKGDIAEGYSVSREKKESFPLTVTSAQKNPTAFYLCASSRTGGFYTDTQYFGPGTRLTVL.

This clone has at least ten counts. This sequence joins TRBV5-1 and TRBJ1-2, with D uncertain. V lost 4 bases and J lost 3, with 13 bases in between. CDR1 and CDR2 (germline): SGHRS, YFSETQ. CDR3 length: 14 residues. CDR3 sequence (DNA): TGCGCCAGCAGCCCTACTGGGTTAGACTATGGCTACACCTTC. Protein sequence: CASSPTGLDYGYTF.

This clone has just one count. The chain recombines TRBV28 with TRBJ1-5; D is uncertain. The CDR3 extends over 11 amino acids. Between the trimmed V and J ends, which lost 5 bases and 9 bases, there was a span of 8 bases. Germline V lookup: CDR1 MDHEN, CDR2 SYDVKM. As DNA, the CDR3 is TGTGCCAGCAGTCCCCCCGGGCCCCAGCATTTT. Residues: CASSPPGPQHF.

The J gene is TRBJ1-1, the V gene TRBV18; no reliable D call. Germline V gene data show CDR1 as KGHSH and CDR2 as LQKENI. V was trimmed by 5 bases and J by 2 bases, leaving 6 bases between them. The CDR3 is 12 residues long. The CDR3 DNA sequence: TGTGCCAGCTCAGCACTAAACACTGAAGCTTTCTTT. It specifies CASSALNTEAFF.

The chain is built from TRBV5-1 and TRBJ2-1, with TRBD2 matching 10 bases. This CDR3 is 16 amino acids long. With V trimmed by 0 bases and J by 2 bases, 2 bases remained unmatched. CDR1 SGHRS and CDR2 YFSETQ come from the germline V gene. CDR3 in DNA: TGCGCCAGCAGCTTGGAGCGGGAGGGGGCCTACAATGAGCAGTTCTTC. This codes for CASSLEREGAYNEQFF.

The chain carries TRBV4-2 and TRBJ2-1, with a possible D match to TRBD2 (6 bases). V gave up 0 bases and J gave up 6 bases, with 9 bases separating them. In germline, CDR1 is LGHNA, CDR2 YNFKEQ. CDR3 length: 14 residues. The DNA of the CDR3 is TGTGCCAGCAGCCAAGATGGGGGAGGCAATGAGCAGTTCTTC. Amino acids: CASSQDGGGNEQFF.

This clone was counted only a few times. The chain has TRBV9 and TRBJ2-2; possible D gene TRBD1, 6 bases. Germline V gene data show CDR1 as SGDLS and CDR2 as YYNGEE. The CDR3 spans 16 residues. V dropped 4 bases and J dropped 0 bases, with 13 bases sitting between them. The CDR3 coding sequence is TGTGCCAGCAGCCCCAGGGGATTAGCGAACACCGGGGAGCTGTTTTTT. Its translation: CASSPRGLANTGELFF.

The gene calls are TRBV5-4 and TRBJ2-1, with D perhaps matching TRBD2 (5 bases). The CDR3 contains 14 residues. From germline, CDR1 is SGHNT and CDR2 YYREEE (reference sequence). V was shortened by 0 bases and J by 4 bases, with 8 bases between the two germline ends. The CDR3 DNA sequence: TGTGCCAGCAGCTTGGGGCTAGCATACAATGAGCAGTTCTTC. This sequence encodes CASSLGLAYNEQFF.

This clone was recorded a few times. This sequence joins TRBV18 and TRBJ2-7, with 11 bases fitting TRBD1. Germline CDR1 reads KGHSH; CDR2 reads LQKENI. There are 18 residues in the CDR3. V dropped 2 bases and J dropped 0; count of bases not matched to a gene: 9. CDR3 amino acids: CASSPSIGTGGFSYEQYF. CDR3 nucleotide sequence: TGTGCCAGCTCACCATCGATCGGGACAGGGGGTTTCTCCTACGAGCAGTACTTC.